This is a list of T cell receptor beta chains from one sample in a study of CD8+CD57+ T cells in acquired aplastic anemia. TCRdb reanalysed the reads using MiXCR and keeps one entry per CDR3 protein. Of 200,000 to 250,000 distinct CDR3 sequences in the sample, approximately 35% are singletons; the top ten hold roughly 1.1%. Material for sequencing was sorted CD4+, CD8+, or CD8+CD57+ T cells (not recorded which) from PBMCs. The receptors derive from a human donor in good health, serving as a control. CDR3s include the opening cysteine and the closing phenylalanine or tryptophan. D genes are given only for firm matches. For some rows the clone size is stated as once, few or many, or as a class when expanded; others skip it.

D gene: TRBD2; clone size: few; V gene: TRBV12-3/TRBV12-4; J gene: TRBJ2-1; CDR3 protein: CASSPRRTSGTYNEQFF; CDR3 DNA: TGTGCCAGCAGTCCGAGAAGGACTAGCGGAACCTACAATGAGCAGTTCTTC
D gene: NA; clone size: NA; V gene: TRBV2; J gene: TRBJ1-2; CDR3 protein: CASMRQAYNEQNYGYTF; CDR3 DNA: TGTGCCAGCATGCGCCAGGCGTACAATGAGCAGAACTATGGCTACACCTTC
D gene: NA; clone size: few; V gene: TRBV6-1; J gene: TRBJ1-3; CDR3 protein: CASSEGTLSGNTIYF; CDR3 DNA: TGTGCCAGCAGTGAAGGGACACTCTCTGGAAACACCATATATTTT
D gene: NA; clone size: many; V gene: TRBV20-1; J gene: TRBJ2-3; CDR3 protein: CSAYAAGNTDTQYF; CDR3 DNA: TGCAGTGCGTATGCAGCGGGCAACACAGATACGCAGTATTTT
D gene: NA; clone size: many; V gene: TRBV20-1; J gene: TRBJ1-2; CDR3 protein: CSANYGYTF; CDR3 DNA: TGCAGTGCTAACTATGGCTACACCTTC
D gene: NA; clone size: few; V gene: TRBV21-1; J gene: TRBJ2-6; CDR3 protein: CASSTITGGGYVGALGANVLTF; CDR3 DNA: TGTGCCAGCAGCACAATAACAGGGGGCGGGTATGTCGGAGCTCTTGGGGCCAACGTCCTGACTTTC
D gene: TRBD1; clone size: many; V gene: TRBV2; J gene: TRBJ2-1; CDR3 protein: CASSETGTNNEQFF; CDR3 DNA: TGTGCCAGCAGTGAGACAGGGACGAACAATGAGCAGTTCTTC
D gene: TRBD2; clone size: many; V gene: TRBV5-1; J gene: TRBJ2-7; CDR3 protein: CASSLGLAVPYEQYF; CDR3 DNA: TGCGCCAGCAGCTTGGGGCTAGCGGTCCCCTACGAGCAGTACTTC
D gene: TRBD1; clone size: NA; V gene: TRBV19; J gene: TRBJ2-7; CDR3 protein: CASSETGGTDEQYF; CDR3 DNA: TGTGCCAGTAGTGAGACAGGGGGCACAGACGAGCAGTACTTC
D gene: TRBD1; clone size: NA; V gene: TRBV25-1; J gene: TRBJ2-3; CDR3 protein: CASSEWGQGANQAYQPQYF; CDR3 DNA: TGTGCCAGCAGTGAATGGGGACAGGGGGCGAATCAGGCGTATCAGCCCCAGTATTTT
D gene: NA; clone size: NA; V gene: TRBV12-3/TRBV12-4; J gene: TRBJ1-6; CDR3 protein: CASTTWGGSPLHF; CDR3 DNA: TGTGCCAGCACCACATGGGGGGGATCACCCCTCCACTTT
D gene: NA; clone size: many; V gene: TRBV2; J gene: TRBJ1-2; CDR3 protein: CARNRAVQKGYGYTF; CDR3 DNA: TGTGCCAGAAACAGGGCTGTTCAGAAGGGTTATGGCTACACCTTC
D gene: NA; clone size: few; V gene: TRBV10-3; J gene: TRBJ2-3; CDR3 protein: CASNNRTYKSDTQYF; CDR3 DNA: TGTGCCAGCAATAATAGGACGTACAAATCTGATACGCAGTATTTT
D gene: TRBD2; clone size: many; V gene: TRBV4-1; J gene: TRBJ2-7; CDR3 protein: CASGITSGRGYEQYF; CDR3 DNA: TGCGCCAGCGGAATAACTAGCGGGAGAGGATACGAGCAGTACTTC
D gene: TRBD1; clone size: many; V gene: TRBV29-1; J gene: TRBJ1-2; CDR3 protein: CSVEPLGQVPRRGYTF; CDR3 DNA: TGCAGCGTTGAGCCCCTAGGACAGGTCCCACGGAGGGGCTACACCTTC
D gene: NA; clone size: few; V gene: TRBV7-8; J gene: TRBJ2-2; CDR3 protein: CASSLARVNTGELFF; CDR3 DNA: TGTGCCAGCAGCTTAGCCAGGGTGAACACCGGGGAGCTGTTTTTT
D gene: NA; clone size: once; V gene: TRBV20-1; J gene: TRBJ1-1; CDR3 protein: CSVEGPTEAFF; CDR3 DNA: TGCAGTGTCGAAGGGCCCACTGAAGCTTTCTTT
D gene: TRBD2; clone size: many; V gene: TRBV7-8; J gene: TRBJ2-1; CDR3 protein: CASSRGGGNEQFF; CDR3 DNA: TGTGCCAGCAGCCGAGGCGGGGGGAATGAGCAGTTCTTC
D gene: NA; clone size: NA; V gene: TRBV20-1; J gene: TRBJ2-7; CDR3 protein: CSARDMSGIGPKEMGGEQYF; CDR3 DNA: TGCAGTGCTAGAGATATGTCGGGTATCGGGCCAAAGGAGATGGGTGGCGAGCAGTACTTC
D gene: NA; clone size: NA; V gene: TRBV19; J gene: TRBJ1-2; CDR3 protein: CASSRLAGTGYTF; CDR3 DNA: TGTGCCAGTAGTAGACTAGCCGGGACAGGCTACACCTTC
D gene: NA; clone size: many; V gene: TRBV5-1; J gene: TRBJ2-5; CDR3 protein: CASSLAWNGETQYF; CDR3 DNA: TGCGCCAGCAGCTTGGCCTGGAATGGGGAGACCCAGTACTTC
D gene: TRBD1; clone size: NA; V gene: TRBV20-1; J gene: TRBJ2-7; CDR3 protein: CSAIKPGGVTYEQYF; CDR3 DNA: TGCAGTGCTATTAAACCAGGGGGCGTGACCTACGAGCAGTACTTC
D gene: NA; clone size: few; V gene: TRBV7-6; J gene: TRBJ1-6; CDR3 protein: CASSSNDSPLHF; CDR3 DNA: TGTGCCAGCAGCTCAAATGATTCACCCCTCCACTTT
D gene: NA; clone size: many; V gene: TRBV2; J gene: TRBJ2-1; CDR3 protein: CASSEALGNEQFF; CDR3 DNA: TGTGCCAGCAGTGAAGCGCTTGGGAATGAGCAGTTCTTC
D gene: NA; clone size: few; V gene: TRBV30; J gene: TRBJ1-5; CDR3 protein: CAWSVVSNQPQHF; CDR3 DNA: TGTGCCTGGAGTGTAGTGAGCAATCAGCCCCAGCATTTT
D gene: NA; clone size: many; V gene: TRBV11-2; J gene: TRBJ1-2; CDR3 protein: CASSGGNYGYTF; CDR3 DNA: TGTGCCAGCAGCGGGGGGAACTATGGCTACACCTTC
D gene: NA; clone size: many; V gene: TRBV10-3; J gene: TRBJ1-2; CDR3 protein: CAISEVTGRGLGGYTF; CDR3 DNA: TGTGCCATCAGTGAGGTGACAGGACGGGGCCTCGGTGGCTACACCTTC
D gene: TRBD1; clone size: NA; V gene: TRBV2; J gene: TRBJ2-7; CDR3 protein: CASSPGQGLTYEQYF; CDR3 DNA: TGTGCCAGCAGTCCCGGACAGGGCCTTACCTACGAGCAGTACTTC
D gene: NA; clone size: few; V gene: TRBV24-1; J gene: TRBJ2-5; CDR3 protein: CATQNQGQETQYF; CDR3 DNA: TGTGCCACCCAAAACCAGGGACAAGAGACCCAGTACTTC
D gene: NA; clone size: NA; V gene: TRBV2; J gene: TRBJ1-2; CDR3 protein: CASRGAGGEVGYTF; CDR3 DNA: TGTGCCAGCAGGGGGGCGGGGGGCGAAGTTGGCTACACCTTC
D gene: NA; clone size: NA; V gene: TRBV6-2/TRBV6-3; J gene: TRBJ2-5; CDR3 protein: CASSYLLSWQETQYF; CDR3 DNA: TGTGCCAGCAGTTACCTCCTATCGTGGCAAGAGACCCAGTACTTC
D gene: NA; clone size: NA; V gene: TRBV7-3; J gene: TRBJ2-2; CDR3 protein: CASSPAGPQVSGELFF; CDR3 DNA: TGTGCCAGCAGCCCGGCGGGACCGCAGGTATCCGGGGAGCTGTTTTTT
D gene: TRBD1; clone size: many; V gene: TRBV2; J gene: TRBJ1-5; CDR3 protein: CASNRDRQGSQPQHF; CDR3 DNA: TGTGCCAGCAACCGGGATAGACAGGGATCGCAGCCCCAGCATTTT
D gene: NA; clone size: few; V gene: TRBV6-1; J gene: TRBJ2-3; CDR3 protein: CASRESAADTQYF; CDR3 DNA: TGTGCCAGCAGGGAGTCAGCAGCAGATACGCAGTATTTT
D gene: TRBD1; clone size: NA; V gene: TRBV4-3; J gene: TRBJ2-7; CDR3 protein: CASSQFLQGDRYEQYF; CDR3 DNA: TGCGCCAGCAGCCAATTCTTGCAGGGGGATAGATACGAGCAGTACTTC
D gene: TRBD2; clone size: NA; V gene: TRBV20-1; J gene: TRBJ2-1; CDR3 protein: CSASVLAANEQFF; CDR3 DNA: TGCAGTGCTAGCGTTCTAGCGGCCAATGAGCAGTTCTTC
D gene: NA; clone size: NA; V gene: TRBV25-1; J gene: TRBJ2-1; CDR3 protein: CASSEGPENGSPREQFF; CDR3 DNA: TGTGCCAGCAGTGAAGGGCCCGAAAACGGGAGTCCTCGTGAGCAGTTCTTC
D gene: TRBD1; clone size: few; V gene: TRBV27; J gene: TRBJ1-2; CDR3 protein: CASSAIYRGANYGYTF; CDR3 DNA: TGTGCCAGCAGTGCCATTTACAGGGGGGCTAACTATGGCTACACCTTC
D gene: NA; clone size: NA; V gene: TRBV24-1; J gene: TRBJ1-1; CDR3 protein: CAASEHGDRAAFF; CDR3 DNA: TGTGCCGCCAGTGAACACGGGGATCGAGCGGCTTTCTTT
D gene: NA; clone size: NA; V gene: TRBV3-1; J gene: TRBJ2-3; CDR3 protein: CASSQGGRGDTQYF; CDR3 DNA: TGTGCCAGCAGCCAGGGGGGCCGTGGAGATACGCAGTATTTT
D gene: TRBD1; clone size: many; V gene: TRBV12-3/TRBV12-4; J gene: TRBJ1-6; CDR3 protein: CASRRERTGDNSPLHF; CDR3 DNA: TGTGCCAGCAGGAGAGAGCGGACAGGGGATAATTCACCCCTCCACTTT
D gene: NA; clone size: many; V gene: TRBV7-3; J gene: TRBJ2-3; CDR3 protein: CASSLSVGADTQYF; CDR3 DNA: TGTGCCAGCAGCTTATCAGTGGGGGCAGATACGCAGTATTTT
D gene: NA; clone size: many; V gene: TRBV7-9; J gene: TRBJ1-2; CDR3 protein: CASSLNLYGHTF; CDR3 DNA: TGTGCCAGCAGCCTTAACCTATATGGCCACACCTTC
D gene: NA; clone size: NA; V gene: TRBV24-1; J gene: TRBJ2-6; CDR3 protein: CATSETTSGANVLTF; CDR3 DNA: TGTGCCACCAGTGAGACCACTTCTGGGGCCAACGTCCTGACTTTC
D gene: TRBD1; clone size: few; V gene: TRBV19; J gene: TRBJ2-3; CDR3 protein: CASKKQGVSTDTQYF; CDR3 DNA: TGTGCCAGTAAGAAACAGGGGGTTAGCACAGATACGCAGTATTTT
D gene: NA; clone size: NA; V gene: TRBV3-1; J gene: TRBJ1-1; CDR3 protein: CASSQLNTEAFF; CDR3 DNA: TGTGCCAGCAGCCAGCTGAACACTGAAGCTTTCTTT
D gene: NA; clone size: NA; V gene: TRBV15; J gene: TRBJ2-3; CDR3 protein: CATSRAFYRWGTDTQYF; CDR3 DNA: TGTGCCACCAGCAGAGCGTTTTACAGGTGGGGCACAGATACGCAGTATTTT
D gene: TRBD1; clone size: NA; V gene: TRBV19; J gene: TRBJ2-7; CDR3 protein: CASSGQAYEQYF; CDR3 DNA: TGTGCCAGTAGCGGACAGGCCTACGAGCAGTACTTC
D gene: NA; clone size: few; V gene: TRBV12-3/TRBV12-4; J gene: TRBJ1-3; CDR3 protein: CASSLDFYSGNTIYF; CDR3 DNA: TGTGCCAGCAGTTTAGACTTCTACTCTGGAAACACCATATATTTT
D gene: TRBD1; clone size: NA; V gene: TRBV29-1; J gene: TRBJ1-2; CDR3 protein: CSVGTEFYLYGYTF; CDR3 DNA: TGCAGCGTCGGGACAGAATTCTACCTCTATGGCTACACCTTC
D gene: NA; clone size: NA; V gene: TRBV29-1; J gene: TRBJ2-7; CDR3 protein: CSSLETGPYEQYF; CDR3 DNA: TGCAGCAGTTTGGAGACAGGACCCTACGAGCAGTACTTC
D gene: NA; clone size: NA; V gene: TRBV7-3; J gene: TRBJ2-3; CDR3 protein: CASSPSLASGGTDTQYF; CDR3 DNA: TGCGCCAGCAGCCCAAGCCTAGCGTCCGGTGGCACAGATACGCAGTATTTT
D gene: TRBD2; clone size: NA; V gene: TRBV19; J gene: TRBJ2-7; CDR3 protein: CASRAGLAGAYEQYF; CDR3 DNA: TGTGCCAGTAGGGCGGGACTAGCGGGAGCCTACGAGCAGTACTTC
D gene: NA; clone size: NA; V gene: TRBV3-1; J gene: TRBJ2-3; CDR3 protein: CASSQDTGRLTQYF; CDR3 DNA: TGTGCCAGCAGTCAAGACACAGGGAGGCTTACGCAGTATTTT
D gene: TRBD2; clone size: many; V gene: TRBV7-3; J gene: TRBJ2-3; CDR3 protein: CASSLTSGLEVSDTQYF; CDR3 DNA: TGTGCCAGCAGCTTAACCTCGGGACTAGAGGTGTCAGATACGCAGTATTTT
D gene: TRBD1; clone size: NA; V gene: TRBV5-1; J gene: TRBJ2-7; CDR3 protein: CASRRQGAGSYEQYF; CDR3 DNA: TGCGCCAGCAGAAGACAGGGGGCGGGTTCCTACGAGCAGTACTTC
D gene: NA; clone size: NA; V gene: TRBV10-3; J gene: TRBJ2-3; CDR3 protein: CASSRTAGGLTDTQYF; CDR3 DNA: TGTGCCAGCAGCCGGACGGCCGGGGGCCTCACAGATACGCAGTATTTT